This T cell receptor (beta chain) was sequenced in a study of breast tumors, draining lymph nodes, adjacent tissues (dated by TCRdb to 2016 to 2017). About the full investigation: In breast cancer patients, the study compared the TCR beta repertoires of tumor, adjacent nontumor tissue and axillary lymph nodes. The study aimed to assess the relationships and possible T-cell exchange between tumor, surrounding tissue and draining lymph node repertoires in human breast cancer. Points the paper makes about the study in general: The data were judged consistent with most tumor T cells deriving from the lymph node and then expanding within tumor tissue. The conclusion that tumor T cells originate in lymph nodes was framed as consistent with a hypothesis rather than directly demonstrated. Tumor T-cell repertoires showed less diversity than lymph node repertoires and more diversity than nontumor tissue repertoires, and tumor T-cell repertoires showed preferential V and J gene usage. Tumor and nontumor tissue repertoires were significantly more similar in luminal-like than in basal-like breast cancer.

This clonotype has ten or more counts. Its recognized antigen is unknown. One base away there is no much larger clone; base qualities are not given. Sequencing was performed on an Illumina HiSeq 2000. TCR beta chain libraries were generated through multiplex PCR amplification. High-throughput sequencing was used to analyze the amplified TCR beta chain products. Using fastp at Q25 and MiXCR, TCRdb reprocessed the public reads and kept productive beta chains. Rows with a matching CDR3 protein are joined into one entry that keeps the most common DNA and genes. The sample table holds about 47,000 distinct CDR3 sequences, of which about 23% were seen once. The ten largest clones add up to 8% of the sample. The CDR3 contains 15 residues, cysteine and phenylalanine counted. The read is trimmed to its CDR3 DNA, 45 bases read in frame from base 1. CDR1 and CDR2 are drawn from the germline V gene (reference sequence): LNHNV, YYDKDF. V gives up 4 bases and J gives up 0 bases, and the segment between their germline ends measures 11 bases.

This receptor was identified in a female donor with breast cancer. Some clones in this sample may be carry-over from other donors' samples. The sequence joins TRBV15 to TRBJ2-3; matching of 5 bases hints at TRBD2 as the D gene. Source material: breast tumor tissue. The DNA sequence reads TGTGCCACCAGCACAATGACGGGGAGCACAGATACGCAGTATTTT. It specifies CATSTMTGSTDTQYF.